This TCR beta chain was sequenced during a study of Ad26.COV2.S vaccination and SARS-CoV-2 variants. Study-wide context: A participant enrolled in the COV1001 Ad26.COV2.S trial arm provided the sample. The vaccine Ad26.COV2.S was put into the muscle once, or twice with 56 days between.

TCRdb's copy holds only in-frame clones and misses some; the assay was immunoSEQ multiplex PCR. The table lists fewer than 500,000 clones, roughly 87% of them singletons, with roughly 4.3% in the top ten. General study findings and limits: People who got the vaccine or the placebo had similar non-spike TCR breadth. Placebo recipients trailed vaccine recipients in spike-specific TCR breadth.

J was trimmed by 6 bases and V by 3 bases; bases with no gene match: 6. Germline values: CDR1 LNHDA, CDR2 SQIVND (reference sequence). The CDR3 covers 15 residues. Noted treatment: roughly 19 received Ad26.COV2.S at low or high dose, single or two shots; 5 received placebo; per-sample allocation not given. The study sampled participants on day 63 after the first vaccine or placebo injection. As regards this clone: Its antigen is currently unknown.

V is TRBV19 and J is TRBJ2-2; 8 bases are a match to TRBD2. This material consisted of peripheral blood, taken in a trial of Ad26.COV2.S vaccine versus placebo. The sequence was obtained from a person aged 18-60 years who received the Ad26.COV2.S COVID-19 vaccine or a placebo. DNA of the CDR3: TGTGCCAGTAGTATCGCAGCGGGAGTGGCCGGGGAGCTGTTTTTT. This gives the protein CASSIAAGVAGELFF.